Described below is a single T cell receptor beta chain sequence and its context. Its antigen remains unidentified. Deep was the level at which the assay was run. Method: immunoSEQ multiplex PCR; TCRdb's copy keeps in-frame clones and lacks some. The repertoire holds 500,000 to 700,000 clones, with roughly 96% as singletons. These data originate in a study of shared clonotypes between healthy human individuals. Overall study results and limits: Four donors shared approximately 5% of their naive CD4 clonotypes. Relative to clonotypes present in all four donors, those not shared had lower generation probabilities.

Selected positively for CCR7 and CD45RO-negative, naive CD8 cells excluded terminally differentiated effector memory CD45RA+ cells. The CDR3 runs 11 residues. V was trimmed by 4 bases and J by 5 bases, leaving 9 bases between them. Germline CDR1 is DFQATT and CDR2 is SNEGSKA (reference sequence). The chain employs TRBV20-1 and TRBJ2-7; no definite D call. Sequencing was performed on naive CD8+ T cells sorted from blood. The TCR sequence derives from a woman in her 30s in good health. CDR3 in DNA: TGCAGTGCTAAGATAGTCGACGAGCAGTACTTC. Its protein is CSAKIVDEQYF.